Here is one T cell receptor (beta chain) with its context. Which antigen it targets is not known. Base-call qualities are not available, and no considerably larger clone is one nucleotide away. The sample comes from a study of tumor-infiltrating lymphocytes in primary liver carcinoma (dated by TCRdb to about 2017). About the study as a whole: Of the five patients, three men and two women aged 30 to 69 years, four had hepatocellular carcinoma and one had combined HCC and intrahepatic cholangiocarcinoma. The five patients had tumors of stage T1-T3 N0M0, with maximum diameters ranging from about 4.2 to 10 cm. Roughly 3.5 to 7.5 million productive TCRbeta reads were obtained per sample, and no significant difference in read depth was found between tissue types. For each liver tumor, the study sampled five regions along with adjacent normal tissue and blood, and applied TCRbeta repertoire sequencing, expression microarrays and whole-exome sequencing. A total of about 35 specimens from 5 patients, comprising some 25 tumor regions, 5 adjacent noncancerous liver tissues and 5 peripheral blood samples, were covered by TCRbeta repertoire sequencing. High reproducibility was observed for the technical replicate repertoires, with mean shared-clone rates roughly 0.89 and correlation coefficients above 0.95. Overall results and qualifications from the work: The study included only four to six patients, and the authors note findings should be validated in a larger study. Only the TCR beta chain was sequenced, so true repertoire diversity is likely underestimated because unpaired alpha chains were not captured. Repertoire overlap was higher between tumor regions (mean approximately 36%) than tumor-adjacent (roughly 17%) or tumor-blood (about 15%) pairs, consistent with antigen-driven expansion. The top 250 clones accounted for a significantly greater share of the repertoire in tumors than in blood (p = 0.039). Because the samples were bulk and unsorted, CD4+ and CD8+ T cell repertoires could not be compared.

Total RNA and DNA were co-extracted without cell sorting from around 20-30 mg of bulk tissue using the AllPrep DNA/RNA mini kit. Between late 2015 and 2016, a handful of patients in China with histopathologically diagnosed primary liver carcinoma had surgical resection. Chronic HBV infection was present in the patients, and the patients were treatment-naive at sampling. Pieces of fresh tumor and adjacent tissue were cut in half, with one half kept in RNAlater at -80 degrees C and the other half sent for histology. Sequences MNHNS (CDR1) and SASEGT (CDR2) are obtained from the germline V gene. V is trimmed back by 8 bases and J by 2 bases, and the junction contains 10 bases that no gene match accounts for. Reading from cysteine to phenylalanine, the CDR3 counts 16 amino acids. Only the CDR3 DNA is retained, 48 bases long and in frame from the first base. Starting from around 500 ng total RNA, TCRbeta-specific cDNA was produced by reverse transcription with a constant-region primer and ProtoScript II reverse transcriptase. The TCRbeta libraries were prepared through three rounds of nested multiplex PCR following a slightly modified ARM-PCR procedure. The first two PCR rounds used multiplex TRBV1-TRBV30 forward primers with a Cbeta reverse primer, each for about 9 cycles. Sample barcodes and Illumina adapters were added in a final 25-cycle PCR with Deep VentR polymerase. Before sequencing, amplicons of 200-500 bp were purified from gel using a QIAquick gel extraction kit. TCRbeta amplicons were sequenced on an Illumina HiSeq 2500 with 250-bp paired-end reads. As for the authors' bioinformatics: Quality trimming of reads was performed with Trimmomatic v0.33, and paired reads were merged with FLASH v1.2.11 so that full CDR3 sequences could be recovered. V, D and J germline segments were assigned to the rearranged TCRbeta sequences using MiGEC v1.2.1b. VDJtools v1.0.0 computed clonotype statistics and Shannon-Wiener diversity indices. Except for diversity analysis, only the 250 most abundant clonotypes of each sample were used in subsequent analyses to reduce sampling bias. The raw public data were reprocessed by TCRdb itself: fastp quality trimming at Q25, MiXCR clonotype calling, in-frame beta chains only. Each entry is one CDR3 protein sequence, shown with its most common DNA and genes. The V and J calls reflect TCRdb's pipeline rather than the authors' work. In this sample the table shows about 120,000 distinct CDR3 sequences, about two thirds of which occur a single time. In total, the top ten clones hold 7.5% to 10% of the sample.

Specimen: tumor-adjacent normal liver tissue. The sequence joins TRBV6-1 to TRBJ2-3; 10 of the junction bases match TRBD2. The clonotype comes from a woman aged 55-69 years with primary liver carcinoma and hepatitis B virus infection. Here is the DNA: TGTGCCAGCCTGCGGGGACTAGCGCTCTACACAGATACGCAGTATTTT. Translated, this is CASLRGLALYTDTQYF.